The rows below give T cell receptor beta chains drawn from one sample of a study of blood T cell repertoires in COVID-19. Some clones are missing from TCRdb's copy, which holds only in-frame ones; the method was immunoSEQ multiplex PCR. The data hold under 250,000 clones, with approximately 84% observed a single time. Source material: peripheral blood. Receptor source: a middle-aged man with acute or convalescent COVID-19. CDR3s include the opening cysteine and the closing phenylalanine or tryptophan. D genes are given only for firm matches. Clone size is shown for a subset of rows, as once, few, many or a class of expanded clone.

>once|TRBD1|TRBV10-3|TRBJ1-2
CAITGDSLAPNYGYTF
TGTGCCATCACCGGGGACAGTTTGGCTCCTAACTATGGCTACACCTTC
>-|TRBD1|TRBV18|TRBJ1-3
CASSPQGQNSGNTIYF
TGTGCCAGCTCACCGCAGGGACAGAACTCTGGAAACACCATATATTTT
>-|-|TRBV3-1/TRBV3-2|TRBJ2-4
CASSQGLRDSIQYF
TGTGCCAGCAGCCAAGGATTGAGGGACTCCATTCAGTACTTC
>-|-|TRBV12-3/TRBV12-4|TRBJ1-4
CASSITRGGLFF
TGTGCCAGCAGTATAACCCGGGGGGGCCTGTTTTTT
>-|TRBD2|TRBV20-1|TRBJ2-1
CSASSGSYNEQFF
TGCAGTGCTAGTAGCGGGAGTTACAATGAGCAGTTCTTC
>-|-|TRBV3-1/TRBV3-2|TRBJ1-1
CASSQVPGTEAFF
TGTGCCAGCAGCCAAGTTCCGGGAACTGAAGCTTTCTTT
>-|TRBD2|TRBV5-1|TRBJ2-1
CASSPKSGLAGNNEQFF
TGCGCCAGCAGCCCGAAGTCGGGACTAGCGGGAAACAATGAGCAGTTCTTC
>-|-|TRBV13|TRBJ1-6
CASSLRGSDPYNSPLHF
TGTGCCAGCAGCTTACGGGGGAGTGACCCCTATAATTCACCCCTCCACTTT
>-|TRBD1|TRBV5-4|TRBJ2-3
CASSRDRGRDTQYF
TGTGCCAGCAGCCGGGACAGGGGTAGAGATACGCAGTATTTT
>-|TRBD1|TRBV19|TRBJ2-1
CASSRYGTDPYNEQFF
TGTGCCAGTAGTAGATACGGGACAGACCCCTACAATGAGCAGTTCTTC
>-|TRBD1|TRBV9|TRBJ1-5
CASSVGGDRRNQPQHF
TGTGCCAGCAGCGTAGGGGGGGACAGACGCAATCAGCCCCAGCATTTT
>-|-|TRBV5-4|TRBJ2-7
CASSPSLSGPYEQYF
TGTGCCAGCAGCCCTTCCCTTTCTGGGCCCTACGAGCAGTACTTC
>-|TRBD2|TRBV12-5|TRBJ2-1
CASGLVGATSGAPDYNEQFF
TGTGCTAGTGGTTTGGTGGGGGCAACTAGCGGGGCCCCTGACTACAATGAGCAGTTCTTC
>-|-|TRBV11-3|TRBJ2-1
CASSSLGGPSYNEQFF
TGTGCCAGCAGCTCCCTGGGCGGGCCGTCCTACAATGAGCAGTTCTTC
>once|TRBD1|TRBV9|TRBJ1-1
CASSARDRRNTEAFF
TGTGCCAGCAGCGCCCGGGACAGGCGGAACACTGAAGCTTTCTTT
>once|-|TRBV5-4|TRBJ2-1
CASSAPGEGGSYNEQFF
TGTGCCAGCAGCGCCCCCGGAGAGGGGGGGTCCTACAATGAGCAGTTCTTC
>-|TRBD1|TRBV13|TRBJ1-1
CASSLAITGGTEAFF
TGTGCCAGCAGCTTAGCCATTACAGGGGGCACTGAAGCTTTCTTT
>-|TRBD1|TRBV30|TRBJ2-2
CAREARTGAIGELFF
TGTGCCCGGGAGGCTCGGACAGGGGCCATCGGGGAGCTGTTTTTT
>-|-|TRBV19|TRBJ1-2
CASTAGKLTYGYTF
TGTGCCAGTACGGCGGGGAAACTCACCTATGGCTACACCTTC
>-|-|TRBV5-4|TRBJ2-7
CASSLVAGHYEQYF
TGTGCCAGCAGCTTGGTGGCAGGTCACTACGAGCAGTACTTC
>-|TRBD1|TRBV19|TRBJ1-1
CASSITQGAVGTEAFF
TGTGCCAGTAGTATAACCCAGGGGGCTGTGGGCACTGAAGCTTTCTTT
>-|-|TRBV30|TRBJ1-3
CAWTRPDRLNTIYF
TGTGCCTGGACGCGACCCGACAGATTAAACACCATATATTTT
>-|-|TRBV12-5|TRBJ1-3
CASGLVNIGNTIYF
TGTGCTAGTGGTTTGGTAAACATCGGAAACACCATATATTTT
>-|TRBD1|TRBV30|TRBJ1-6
CAWADGQGIWSPLHF
TGTGCCTGGGCGGACGGACAGGGGATTTGGTCACCCCTCCACTTT
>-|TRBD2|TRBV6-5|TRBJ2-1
CASSSSGGPYNEQFF
TGTGCCAGCAGTTCTAGCGGGGGACCATACAATGAGCAGTTCTTC
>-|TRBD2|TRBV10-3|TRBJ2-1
CAISEPGTTNNEQFF
TGTGCCATCAGTGAGCCTGGGACTACTAACAATGAGCAGTTCTTC
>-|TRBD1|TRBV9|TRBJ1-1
CASRQGVQGAEAFF
TGTGCCAGCAGACAGGGGGTCCAAGGTGCTGAAGCTTTCTTT
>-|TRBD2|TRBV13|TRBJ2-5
CASSLGRRTSGKETQYF
TGTGCCAGCAGCTTAGGCCGGAGGACTAGCGGGAAAGAGACCCAGTACTTC
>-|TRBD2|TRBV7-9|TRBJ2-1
CASSLGPAGYNEQFF
TGTGCCAGCAGCTTAGGGCCAGCGGGGTACAATGAGCAGTTCTTC
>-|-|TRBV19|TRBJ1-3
CASSRPGHLSGNTIYF
TGTGCCAGTAGCCGCCCAGGGCACCTGTCTGGAAACACCATATATTTT
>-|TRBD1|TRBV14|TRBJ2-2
CASSRQDRTSTGELFF
TGTGCCAGCAGCCGCCAGGACAGGACGTCCACCGGGGAGCTGTTTTTT
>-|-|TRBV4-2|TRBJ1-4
CASSRDLQGTNEKLFF
TGTGCCAGCAGCCGAGACCTCCAGGGAACTAATGAAAAACTGTTTTTT
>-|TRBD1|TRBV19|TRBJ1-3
CASSLGQEGNTIYF
TGTGCCAGTAGCCTAGGACAGGAAGGAAACACCATATATTTT
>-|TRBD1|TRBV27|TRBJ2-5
CASSLTPGQGLETQYF
TGTGCCAGCAGTCTAACCCCGGGACAGGGGTTAGAGACCCAGTACTTC
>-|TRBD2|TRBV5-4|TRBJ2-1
CASSSGLVLDEQFF
TGTGCCAGCAGCTCCGGACTAGTTTTAGATGAGCAGTTCTTC
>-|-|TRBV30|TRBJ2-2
CAWSVMAASGELFF
TGTGCCTGGAGTGTAATGGCAGCGTCCGGGGAGCTGTTTTTT
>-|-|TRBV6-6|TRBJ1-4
CASSPSGGGEKLFF
TGTGCCAGCAGCCCTTCGGGAGGGGGTGAAAAACTGTTTTTT
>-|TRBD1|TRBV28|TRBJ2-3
CASSLGQGDSDTQYF
TGTGCCAGCAGTTTAGGCCAGGGGGATTCAGATACGCAGTATTTT
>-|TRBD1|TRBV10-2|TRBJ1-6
CASRPPGQGKTPLHF
TGCGCCAGCAGGCCCCCGGGACAGGGGAAGACACCCCTCCACTTT
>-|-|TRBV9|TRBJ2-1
CASSVDTPRDEQFF
TGTGCCAGCAGCGTAGATACTCCCAGGGATGAGCAGTTCTTC
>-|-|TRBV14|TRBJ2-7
CASSQYPGYRSYEQYF
TGTGCCAGCAGCCAATACCCAGGGTACCGCTCCTACGAGCAGTACTTC
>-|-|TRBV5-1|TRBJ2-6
CASSLAPAGETGANVLTF
TGCGCCAGCAGCTTGGCCCCGGCAGGGGAGACTGGGGCCAACGTCCTGACTTTC
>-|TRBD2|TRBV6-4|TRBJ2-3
CASSERGGGTDTQYF
TGTGCCAGCAGTGAACGGGGGGGAGGCACAGATACGCAGTATTTT
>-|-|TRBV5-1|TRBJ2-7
CASSWDNSYEQYF
TGCGCCAGCAGCTGGGACAACTCCTACGAGCAGTACTTC
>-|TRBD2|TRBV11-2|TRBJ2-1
CASSGGGSSYNEQFF
TGTGCCAGCAGCGGCGGGGGGAGCTCCTACAATGAGCAGTTCTTC
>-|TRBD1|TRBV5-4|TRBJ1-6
CASSFDRESPLHF
TGTGCCAGCAGCTTTGACAGGGAATCACCCCTCCACTTT
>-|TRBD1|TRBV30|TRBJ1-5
CAWSVQMARGNQPQHF
TGTGCCTGGAGTGTACAAATGGCCAGGGGGAACCAGCCCCAGCATTTT
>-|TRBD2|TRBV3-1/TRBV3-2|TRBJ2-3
CASSQVASGGSTDTQYF
TGTGCCAGCAGCCAAGTCGCTAGCGGGGGTAGCACAGATACGCAGTATTTT
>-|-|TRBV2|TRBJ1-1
CASRPGYTEAFF
TGTGCCAGCCGCCCAGGGTACACTGAAGCTTTCTTT
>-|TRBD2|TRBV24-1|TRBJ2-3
CATSSGLAPDTQYF
TGTGCCACCAGTTCAGGACTAGCACCAGATACGCAGTATTTT
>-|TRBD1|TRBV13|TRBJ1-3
CASSVDRDSGNTIYF
TGTGCCAGCAGCGTTGACAGGGATTCTGGAAACACCATATATTTT
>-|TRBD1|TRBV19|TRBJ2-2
CASRRQGDTGELFF
TGTGCCAGTAGGAGACAGGGGGACACCGGGGAGCTGTTTTTT